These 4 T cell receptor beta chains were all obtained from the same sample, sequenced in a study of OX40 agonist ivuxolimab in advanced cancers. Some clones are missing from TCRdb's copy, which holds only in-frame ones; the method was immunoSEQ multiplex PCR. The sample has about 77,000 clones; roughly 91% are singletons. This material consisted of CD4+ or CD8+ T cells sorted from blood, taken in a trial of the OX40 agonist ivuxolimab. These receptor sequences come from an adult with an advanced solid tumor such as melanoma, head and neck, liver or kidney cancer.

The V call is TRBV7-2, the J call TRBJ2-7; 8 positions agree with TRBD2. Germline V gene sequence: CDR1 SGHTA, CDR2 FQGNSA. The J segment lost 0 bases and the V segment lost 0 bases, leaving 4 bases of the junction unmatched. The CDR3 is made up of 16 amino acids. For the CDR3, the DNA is TGTGCCAGCAGCTTAGCTAGCGGGACCCCCTCCTACGAGCAGTACTTC. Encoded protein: CASSLASGTPSYEQYF.

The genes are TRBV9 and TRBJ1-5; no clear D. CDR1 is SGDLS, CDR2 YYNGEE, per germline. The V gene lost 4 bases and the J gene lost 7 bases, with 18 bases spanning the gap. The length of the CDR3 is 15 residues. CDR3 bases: TGTGCCAGCAGCAAAGAATGGGGAGGCAGACAGCCCCAGCATTTT. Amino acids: CASSKEWGGRQPQHF.

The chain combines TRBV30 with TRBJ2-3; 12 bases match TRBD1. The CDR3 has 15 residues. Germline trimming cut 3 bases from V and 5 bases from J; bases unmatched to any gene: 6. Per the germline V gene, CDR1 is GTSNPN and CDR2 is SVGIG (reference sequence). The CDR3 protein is CAWSTGQGAGDTQYF. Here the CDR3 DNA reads TGTGCCTGGAGCACGGGACAGGGGGCCGGAGATACGCAGTATTTT.

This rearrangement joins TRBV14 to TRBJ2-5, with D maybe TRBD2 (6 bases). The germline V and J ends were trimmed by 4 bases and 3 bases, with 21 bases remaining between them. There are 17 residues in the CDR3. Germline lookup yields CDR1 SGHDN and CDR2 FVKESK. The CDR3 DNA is TGTGCCAGCAGCCTATCCGGGACTCGGACAAGGAAAGAGACCCAGTACTTC. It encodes CASSLSGTRTRKETQYF. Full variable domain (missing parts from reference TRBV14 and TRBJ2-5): EAGVTQFPSHSVIEKGQTVTLRCDPISGHDNLYWYRRVMGKEIKFLLHFVKESKQDESGMPNNRFLAERTGGTYSTLKVQPAELEDSGVYFCASSLSGTRTRKETQYFGPGTRLLVL.